The 15 T cell receptor beta chains listed next were all sequenced from one sample in a study of T cell responses to AZD1222 COVID-19 vaccine. The protocol was immunoSEQ multiplex PCR, while the TCRdb copy is restricted to in-frame clones and leaves out a portion. The sample holds tens of thousands of clones, around 90% seen once. The sample in question was peripheral blood, obtained on day 0 of AZD1222 vaccination. The receptors were gathered from an adult in good health.

Here the CDR3 DNA reads TGTGCCAGCAGCCCGGAGCTGTTTTTT. Encoded protein: CASSPELFF. The rearrangement joins TRBV12-3 or TRBV12-4 to TRBJ2-2; D remains unclear. This CDR3 comprises 9 residues. V was trimmed by 6 bases and J by 10 bases, leaving 3 bases between them.

The chain combines TRBV5-1 with TRBJ2-7; 9 nucleotides agree with TRBD1. This CDR3 spans 14 amino acids. The V gene end was trimmed by 0 bases and the J gene end by 5 bases; junction bases not matched to a gene: 3. CDR1 is SGHRS, CDR2 YFSETQ, per germline. The CDR3 DNA is TGCGCCAGCAGCTTGGAGGGACAGGGTGACGAGCAGTACTTC. As protein: CASSLEGQGDEQYF.

The gene calls are TRBV5-5 and TRBJ2-7; 11 positions agree with TRBD1. V gave up 4 bases and J gave up 0 bases; unmatched junction bases: 6. The CDR3 sequence is 16 residues long. Germline V CDR1 and CDR2: SGHKS, YYEKEE (reference sequence). CDR3 nucleotide sequence: TGTGCCAGCAGCAAAACGGACAGGGGGCTCTCCTACGAGCAGTACTTC. Protein product: CASSKTDRGLSYEQYF.

The J gene is TRBJ1-2, the V gene TRBV11-2; maybe TRBD1 (5 bases). Trimming pared 5 bases from V and 8 bases from J, leaving 18 bases between. The germline V gene encodes CDR1 SGHAT and CDR2 FQNNGV. The CDR3 contains 14 residues. In DNA, the CDR3 is TGTGCCAGCAGCCCGTCTTCAGGGTTGGGAGGCTACACCTTC. Translating gives CASSPSSGLGGYTF.

This sequence joins TRBV20-1 and TRBJ2-3, with D hard to call. CDR1 DFQATT and CDR2 SNEGSKA come from the germline V gene (reference sequence). This CDR3 comprises 10 residues. With 0 bases removed from V and 5 bases from J, the gap between germline ends came to 0 bases. CDR3 nucleotides: TGCAGTGCTAGAGAAGATACGCAGTATTTT. It yields the protein CSAREDTQYF.

The V gene is TRBV7-9, the J gene TRBJ2-1; possibly TRBD2 for D (6 bases). Trimming stripped 5 bases from V and 6 bases from J, with 14 bases between. From germline, CDR1 is SEHNR and CDR2 FQNEAQ (reference sequence). This CDR3 spans 14 amino acids. The CDR3 DNA sequence: TGTGCCAGCAGCCGGGGAGGTCTGGGCAATGAGCAGTTCTTC. It translates to CASSRGGLGNEQFF.

This chain connects TRBV3-1 (or the pseudogene TRBV3-2) to TRBJ2-7; the D is unclear. Per the germline V gene, CDR1 is LGHDT and CDR2 is YNNKEL (reference sequence). The CDR3 is made up of 15 amino acids. The V and J ends lost 3 bases and 4 bases respectively, with 16 bases between them. DNA of the CDR3: TGTGCCAGCAGCCACAACCGGGCCTATCCTTACGAGCAGTACTTC. It codes for CASSHNRAYPYEQYF.

This clone has a handful of counts. The chain links TRBV3-1 (or the pseudogene TRBV3-2) to TRBJ1-1; 7 bases match TRBD1. The CDR3 loop spans 11 amino acids. V trimming: 0 bases; J trimming: 12 bases; junction bases outside the gene matches: 1. CDR1 is LGHDT, CDR2 YNNKEL, per germline (reference sequence). Written as DNA, the CDR3 is TGTGCCAGCAGCCAAGACAGGGGGTCTTTCTTT. It specifies CASSQDRGSFF.

CDR3 residues: CASSQETALAAYEQYF. The DNA of the CDR3 is TGCGCCAGCAGCCAAGAGACGGCCCTTGCTGCGTACGAGCAGTACTTC. The gene calls are TRBV4-1 and TRBJ2-7; D gene ambiguous. Looked up from germline, CDR1 is MGHRA and CDR2 is YSYEKL. Between the trimmed V and J ends, which lost 0 bases and 4 bases, there was a span of 16 bases. This CDR3 has 16 residues.

The chain has TRBV28 and TRBJ1-5; D is undetermined. V gave up 5 bases and J gave up 4 bases, with 12 bases separating them. CDR3 length: 14 amino acids. Per the germline V gene, CDR1 is MDHEN and CDR2 is SYDVKM. The CDR3 loop reads CASSPLFRNQPQHF. DNA of the CDR3: TGTGCCAGCAGTCCCTTATTCAGGAATCAGCCCCAGCATTTT.

This clone is a singleton in its sample. The gene calls are TRBV6-5 and TRBJ1-2; D gene uncertain. The germline V gene encodes CDR1 MNHEY and CDR2 SVGAGI. V dropped 8 bases and J dropped 8 bases, with 15 bases sitting between them. This CDR3 spans 12 amino acids. CDR3 DNA sequence: TGTGCCAGCTATATACTCGAGGGCGGCTACACCTTC. Encoded protein: CASYILEGGYTF.

V gene TRBV13 combines with J gene TRBJ1-1, with unresolved D. CDR3 length: 13 amino acids. Germline assignment: CDR1 PRHDT and CDR2 FYEKMQ (reference sequence). Deletions cut 5 bases from V and 10 bases from J, with 17 bases between. This chain's CDR3 is CASSPGRSGVAFF. CDR3 DNA: TGTGCCAGCAGCCCCGGACGGTCCGGGGTAGCTTTCTTT.

The rearrangement uses TRBV7-2 and TRBJ1-1, with D perhaps matching TRBD1 (5 bases). Trimming pared 3 bases from V and 6 bases from J, leaving 14 bases between. Per the germline V gene, CDR1 is SGHTA and CDR2 is FQGNSA. The CDR3 contains 14 residues. CDR3 loop: CASSFPGRSSEAFF. DNA for the CDR3: TGTGCCAGCAGCTTCCCGGGACGGTCATCTGAAGCTTTCTTT.

For the CDR3, the DNA is TGCGCCAGCAGCAAAACAGGGGCCGCTGGAAACACCATATATTTT. It yields the protein CASSKTGAAGNTIYF. V and J are TRBV5-1 and TRBJ1-3; 7 nucleotides match TRBD1. Losses at the gene ends were 4 bases for V and 2 bases for J; bases not matched to a gene: 6. Per the germline V gene, CDR1 is SGHRS and CDR2 is YFSETQ. This CDR3 comprises 15 residues.

The CDR3 is CASSKLAGGGDTQYF. The DNA of the CDR3 is TGTGCCAGTAGTAAACTAGCGGGAGGTGGAGATACGCAGTATTTT. V and J are TRBV19 and TRBJ2-3; 12 bases match TRBD2. The germline V gene has CDR1 LNHDA and CDR2 SQIVND (reference sequence). This CDR3 is built from 15 residues. The J segment lost 5 bases and the V segment lost 4 bases, leaving 4 bases of the junction unmatched.